This T cell receptor beta chain was sequenced in a study of T cell clonotyping in hematopoietic cell transplantation. Libraries were prepared by immunoSEQ multiplex PCR; TCRdb keeps only in-frame clonotypes and omits some of them. The profile shows around 37,000 clones, around 95% of them singletons. CDR3 length: 17 residues. Germline loops: CDR1 WNHNN, CDR2 SYGVQD (reference sequence). The V end was cut by 3 bases, the J end by 0 bases, with 16 bases between. The chain combines TRBV10-1 with TRBJ2-3; no clear D gene. The origin of this receptor is a man aged 25-45 years in good health. Some clones in this sample may be carry-over from other donors' samples. Material: peripheral blood mononuclear cells. CDR3 region: CASSESRQEASTDTQYF. In nucleotides, the CDR3 is TGCGCCAGCAGTGAAAGTCGACAAGAAGCTAGCACAGATACGCAGTATTTT.